These T cell receptor beta chains were read from a single sample in a study of CXCR3-negative and CXCR3-positive naive CD8 T cells. Following a re-call of the 5' RACE reads, TCRdb has one entry per CDR3 protein and lacks DNA. Reported are 20,000 to 30,000 distinct CDR3 sequences; the ten largest clones contain about 3%. The sample was naive CXCR3- CD8+ T cells from blood. These receptor sequences come from a human donor in good health. Some clones in this sample may be carry-over from other donors' samples. CDR3s include the opening cysteine and the closing phenylalanine or tryptophan. Each record gives: V gene, clone size, J gene, CDR3 protein. Clone size is shown for a subset of rows, as once, few, many or a class of expanded clone.

V: TRBV29-1
size: -
J: TRBJ2-3
CDR3: CSVEDGETAHTDTQYF

V: TRBV6-4
size: -
J: TRBJ2-1
CDR3: CASKVAGELNEQFF

V: TRBV5-1
size: -
J: TRBJ2-2
CDR3: CASTQGAGELFF

V: TRBV7-3
size: -
J: TRBJ2-5
CDR3: CASSLTGYQETQYF

V: TRBV12-3/TRBV12-4
size: -
J: TRBJ1-1
CDR3: CATFGHLNTEAFF

V: TRBV6-2/TRBV6-3
size: -
J: TRBJ2-1
CDR3: CASSYERNEQFF

V: TRBV6-5
size: -
J: TRBJ1-1
CDR3: CASSAFGTEAFF

V: TRBV12-3/TRBV12-4
size: -
J: TRBJ2-7
CDR3: CASSLAGDEQYF

V: TRBV6-2/TRBV6-3
size: -
J: TRBJ1-5
CDR3: CASSQDRYNQPQHF

V: TRBV12-3/TRBV12-4
size: -
J: TRBJ1-2
CDR3: CASSWAGNGYTF

V: TRBV21-1
size: -
J: TRBJ2-2
CDR3: CASSTNTGELFF

V: TRBV28
size: -
J: TRBJ2-1
CDR3: CASSSETLRQSYNEQFF

V: TRBV5-1
size: -
J: TRBJ1-1
CDR3: CASSLAATEAFF

V: TRBV6-6
size: -
J: TRBJ2-1
CDR3: CASSDLLLAGGNNEQFF

V: TRBV27
size: -
J: TRBJ2-7
CDR3: CASTQQGPSYEQYF

V: TRBV28
size: -
J: TRBJ1-6
CDR3: CASSLGQEDSPLHF

V: TRBV29-1
size: medium-sized
J: TRBJ1-1
CDR3: CSVEDLLNTEAFF

V: TRBV6-2/TRBV6-3
size: -
J: TRBJ1-5
CDR3: CASSVTGTGDNQPQHF

V: TRBV7-6
size: -
J: TRBJ1-2
CDR3: CASSLDGTGCYGYTF

V: TRBV29-1
size: -
J: TRBJ1-1
CDR3: CSVEDGHTEAFF

V: TRBV19
size: -
J: TRBJ2-7
CDR3: CASSIVASGTYEQYF

V: TRBV20-1
size: -
J: TRBJ2-1
CDR3: CSASDYNEQFF

V: TRBV21-1
size: -
J: TRBJ2-4
CDR3: CASSILPPDGIRDIQYF

V: TRBV12-3/TRBV12-4
size: -
J: TRBJ2-7
CDR3: CASSPGQAPHEQYF

V: TRBV5-6
size: -
J: TRBJ1-4
CDR3: CASSTRQEWNEKLFF

V: TRBV7-8
size: -
J: TRBJ2-5
CDR3: CASSRRLETQYF

V: TRBV12-3/TRBV12-4
size: -
J: TRBJ1-1
CDR3: CASSLMWGDPAFF

V: TRBV6-5
size: -
J: TRBJ1-2
CDR3: CASSYYGVHTF

V: TRBV10-2
size: -
J: TRBJ1-5
CDR3: CGTGDGNQPQHF

V: TRBV28
size: -
J: TRBJ1-5
CDR3: CASSFRVAVRRGWPQHF

V: TRBV15
size: -
J: TRBJ2-3
CDR3: CATSRDRALTDTQYF

V: TRBV27
size: -
J: TRBJ2-3
CDR3: CASRNRGTGSESRTDTQYF

V: TRBV6-1
size: -
J: TRBJ1-4
CDR3: CASNLPTNEKLFF

V: TRBV14
size: -
J: TRBJ2-1
CDR3: CASSHSREAAYNEQFF

V: TRBV29-1
size: -
J: TRBJ2-1
CDR3: CSVIGLVGNEQFF

V: TRBV2
size: -
J: TRBJ2-5
CDR3: CASSDPDRVKQETQYF

V: TRBV29-1
size: -
J: TRBJ2-2
CDR3: CSVADGYNGELFF

V: TRBV4-3
size: -
J: TRBJ1-2
CDR3: CASSQATGGDYGYTF

V: TRBV7-9
size: -
J: TRBJ2-7
CDR3: CASSLGGLTPKYEQYF

V: TRBV7-9
size: -
J: TRBJ2-2
CDR3: CAIAGAGRMNTGELFF

V: TRBV4-1
size: -
J: TRBJ2-7
CDR3: CASSQLLGYEQYF

V: TRBV27
size: -
J: TRBJ1-4
CDR3: CASSLYSREKLFF

V: TRBV7-7
size: -
J: TRBJ2-2
CDR3: CASSLRQENTGELFF

V: TRBV5-1
size: -
J: TRBJ2-7
CDR3: CASSLEGGPYEQYF

V: TRBV11-2
size: -
J: TRBJ2-7
CDR3: CASSLFAGAYEQYF

V: TRBV20-1
size: -
J: TRBJ2-1
CDR3: CSARGPWGGLSYNEQFF

V: TRBV15
size: -
J: TRBJ2-1
CDR3: CATSRDFRVDNEQFF

V: TRBV12-3/TRBV12-4
size: -
J: TRBJ2-7
CDR3: CASRKLSSSYEQYF

V: TRBV6-2/TRBV6-3
size: -
J: TRBJ1-4
CDR3: CASSLDRSGYWSSEKLFF

V: TRBV7-9
size: -
J: TRBJ2-1
CDR3: CASSFVPNEQFF

V: TRBV5-5
size: -
J: TRBJ2-7
CDR3: CASSLEPGRIAEQYF

V: TRBV28
size: -
J: TRBJ2-1
CDR3: CASNLAGTGGSHEQFF

V: TRBV7-9
size: -
J: TRBJ1-1
CDR3: CATERNRRLNTEAFF

V: TRBV18
size: -
J: TRBJ1-2
CDR3: CASSPRLDGYTF

V: TRBV6-5
size: -
J: TRBJ2-5
CDR3: CASSYSIAGTFGETQYF

V: TRBV5-1
size: -
J: TRBJ2-7
CDR3: CASSFGDGTDSYEQYF

V: TRBV6-2/TRBV6-3
size: -
J: TRBJ2-4
CDR3: CASSYSGGGGFQAKNIQYF

V: TRBV11-3
size: -
J: TRBJ2-7
CDR3: CASRSRQDSGEQYF

V: TRBV5-5
size: -
J: TRBJ2-7
CDR3: CASTLIPDRRTSYEQYF

V: TRBV7-8
size: -
J: TRBJ1-4
CDR3: CASSLGRSGEKLFF